The 14 T cell receptor beta chains below all came from one sample that was sequenced in a study of cytotoxic CD8 clonotypes in ibrutinib-treated CLL. Generated by immunoSEQ multiplex PCR, the TCRdb table keeps only in-frame clones and is missing some. The table records approximately 190,000 clones, 79% of them present only once. Sequenced here: PBMCs, sampled after 12 months of ibrutinib treatment. Every receptor here comes from a human donor with chronic lymphocytic leukemia.

This clone was seen more than once but under ten times. This chain joins TRBV7-3 and TRBJ2-1, with a tentative D call TRBD2 (7 bases). Between the trimmed V and J ends, which lost 5 bases and 3 bases, there was a span of 32 bases. The length of the CDR3 is 21 residues. Germline lookup yields CDR1 SGHTA and CDR2 FQGTGA. The CDR3, as DNA: TGTGCCAGCAGCCGCCGGAGGGGGGGGACCAGAGGGATGCTTGGCTACAATGAGCAGTTCTTC. This translates into CASSRRRGGTRGMLGYNEQFF.

By proportion, this clone is medium-sized. V gene TRBV6-4 combines with J gene TRBJ2-2; 12 bases match TRBD2. V gave up 6 bases and J gave up 3 bases; unmatched junction bases: 2. The CDR3 runs 15 residues. Germline loops: CDR1 MRHNA, CDR2 SNTAGT. Here the CDR3 reads CASSRLAGDTGELFF. The CDR3 coding sequence is TGTGCCAGCAGCCGACTAGCGGGGGACACCGGGGAGCTGTTTTTT.

The chain carries TRBV4-2 and TRBJ1-6; maybe TRBD1 (5 bases). The V gene lost 4 bases and the J gene lost 7 bases, with 11 bases spanning the gap. CDR3 length: 14 residues. Germline V CDR1 and CDR2: LGHNA, YNFKEQ. CDR3 in amino acids: CASSPGGGNSPLHF. CDR3 in DNA: TGTGCCAGCAGCCCGGGGGGTGGAAATTCACCCCTCCACTTT.

The V and J genes are TRBV19 and TRBJ2-1; the D is unclear. The length of the CDR3 is 16 residues. Germline CDR1 and CDR2: LNHDA and SQIVND (reference sequence). Trimming removed 2 bases at V and 5 bases at J, with 16 bases between. The CDR3 spells CASSIWGGTLNNEQFF. The DNA of the CDR3 is TGTGCCAGTAGTATATGGGGTGGAACTTTAAACAATGAGCAGTTCTTC. Based on the CDR3 plus reference TRBV19 and TRBJ2-1, the full variable domain is DGGITQSPKYLFRKEGQNVTLSCEQNLNHDAMYWYRQDPGQGLRLIYYSQIVNDFQKGDIAEGYSVSREKKESFPLTVTSAQKNPTAFYLCASSIWGGTLNNEQFFGPGTRLTVL.

The chain joins TRBV5-1 to TRBJ1-3, with 7 bases identical to TRBD1. Germline CDR1 reads SGHRS; CDR2 reads YFSETQ. The CDR3 totals 14 residues. The V segment lost 2 bases and the J segment 9 bases; nucleotides outside the gene matches: 8. The CDR3 DNA sequence: TGCGCCAGCAGCTTTCGGCAGGGGGACACCACCATATATTTT. This sequence encodes CASSFRQGDTTIYF.

The chain links TRBV28 to TRBJ1-2, with D possibly being TRBD1 (5 bases). The germline V and J ends were trimmed by 2 bases and 3 bases, with 10 bases remaining between them. CDR3 size: 14 residues. Germline lookup yields CDR1 MDHEN and CDR2 SYDVKM. CDR3 nucleotides: TGTGCCAGCAGTTTAATTTCAGGGTACTATGGCTACACCTTC. This sequence encodes CASSLISGYYGYTF.

The rearrangement joins TRBV19 to TRBJ1-5; tentatively, D is TRBD1 (5 bases). This CDR3 has 14 residues. V dropped 0 bases and J dropped 7 bases, with 10 bases sitting between them. Germline loops: CDR1 LNHDA, CDR2 SQIVND (reference sequence). Here the CDR3 reads CASSIDWDRQPQHF. In DNA, the CDR3 is TGTGCCAGTAGTATAGATTGGGACCGCCAGCCCCAGCATTTT.

The genes are TRBV27 and TRBJ2-1; possible D gene TRBD1, 5 bases. Trimming took off 0 bases at V and 0 bases at J, with 12 bases between the two ends. The CDR3 covers 17 residues. Germline V gene lookup returns CDR1 MNHEY and CDR2 SMNVEV (reference sequence). CDR3 residues: CASSLSDSPSSYNEQFF. CDR3 bases: TGTGCCAGCAGTTTATCTGACAGCCCGAGCTCCTACAATGAGCAGTTCTTC.

The chain combines TRBV5-1 with TRBJ2-7; 8 nucleotides line up with TRBD1. The CDR3 length is 15 residues. V shed 4 bases and J 2 bases; nucleotides not matched to a gene: 8. Looked up from germline, CDR1 is SGHRS and CDR2 is YFSETQ. Here the CDR3 reads CASSRAGGITYEQYF. As DNA, the CDR3 is TGCGCCAGCAGCCGGGCAGGGGGCATCACCTACGAGCAGTACTTC.

This CDR3 reads CASSLEGLLSTDTQYF. The CDR3 DNA sequence: TGTGCCAGCAGCCTGGAGGGGTTGTTGAGCACAGATACGCAGTATTTT. This rearrangement joins TRBV9 to TRBJ2-3; the D gene is possibly TRBD2 (6 bases). There are 16 residues in the CDR3. V was shortened by 4 bases and J by 0 bases, with 15 bases between the two germline ends. Germline loops: CDR1 SGDLS, CDR2 YYNGEE.

The chain joins TRBV4-1 to TRBJ2-7, with D uncertain. This CDR3 spans 14 amino acids. CDR1 is MGHRA, CDR2 YSYEKL, per germline. The V end lost 4 bases, the J end lost 0 bases, and 10 bases lay between the germline ends. CDR3 in amino acids: CASSPLQSSYEQYF. In nucleotides, the CDR3 is TGCGCCAGCAGCCCACTACAGAGCTCCTACGAGCAGTACTTC.

This chain uses TRBV12-5 with TRBJ2-1; TRBD2 matches at 10 bases. The CDR3 sequence is 13 residues long. Germline lookup yields CDR1 LGHNT and CDR2 FRNRAP. The V and J ends lost 7 bases and 8 bases, in that order; junction bases with no gene match: 5. The CDR3 sequence: CASAGTSAHEQFF. The CDR3, as DNA: TGTGCTAGTGCCGGGACTAGCGCCCATGAGCAGTTCTTC.

The rearrangement uses TRBV28 and TRBJ2-7; D gene uncertain. The germline CDR1 and CDR2 sequences are MDHEN and SYDVKM. V gave up 6 bases and J gave up 6 bases, with 9 bases separating them. The CDR3 totals 11 residues. CDR3 bases: TGTGCCAGCAGCCGGGCAAGCGAGCAGTACTTC. Residues: CASSRASEQYF. Full variable domain (outside the CDR3, taken from reference TRBV28 and TRBJ2-7): DVKVTQSSRYLVKRTGEKVFLECVQDMDHENMFWYRQDPGLGLRLIYFSYDVKMKEKGDIPEGYSVSREKKERFSLILESASTNQTSMYLCASSRASEQYFGPGTRLTVT.

This clone was picked up a small number of times. V usage is TRBV14 and J usage is TRBJ1-2, with 7 nucleotides matching TRBD1. The CDR3 has 15 amino acids. Germline CDR1 and CDR2: SGHDN and FVKESK. The J segment lost 7 bases and the V segment lost 1 base, leaving 9 bases of the junction unmatched. Here the CDR3 DNA reads TGTGCCAGCAGCCAAGGGAAACAGGGGTTAGGTGGCTACACCTTC. Translation: CASSQGKQGLGGYTF. Combining the CDR3 with reference TRBV14 and TRBJ1-2 gives the whole variable domain EAGVTQFPSHSVIEKGQTVTLRCDPISGHDNLYWYRRVMGKEIKFLLHFVKESKQDESGMPNNRFLAERTGGTYSTLKVQPAELEDSGVYFCASSQGKQGLGGYTFGSGTRLTVV.